This TCR beta chain was retrieved from a study of CXCR3-negative and CXCR3-positive naive CD8 T cells. Regarding the study as a whole: Similar levels of surface CD5 were seen between naive subsets; TCR strength was inferred from TRB CDR3 properties.

Concerning this clonotype itself: Its specificity is unknown.

The TRB cDNA libraries were prepared by 5' RACE with UMI labels. Each CDR3 protein gets one entry in TCRdb, which reprocessed the 5' RACE reads and gives no DNA. This specimen shows about 39,000 distinct CDR3 sequences; the ten leading clones hold about 1.6%. The germline V gene encodes CDR1 SQVTM and CDR2 ANQGSEA. The CDR3 covers 13 residues. This receptor was obtained from a human donor in good health. Some clones in this sample may be carry-over from other donors' samples. The source material was naive CXCR3- CD8+ T cells from blood. This sample's subset: CD45RO-CCR7+CD27+CD95- naive CD8+ T cells lacking CXCR3 (TNR3-). The V gene is TRBV29-1, the J gene TRBJ1-5. CDR3 residues: CSVARGGDQPQHF.